Sequencing of this T cell receptor beta chain was carried out in a study of response to subunit inactivated influenza vaccine. This clonotype came up a few times. Its specificity is not known. The CDR3 loop spans 14 amino acids. Germline CDR1 reads SGHRS; CDR2 reads YFSETQ. Deletions cut 8 bases from V and 2 bases from J, with 15 bases between. TCRdb re-analysed the RT-PCR reads in MiXCR, keeping a single row per CDR3 protein. The table shows hundreds of thousands of distinct CDR3 sequences, with less than 15% occurring only once. The study's findings and limits: Authors suggested each seasonal influenza vaccination recruits few new T cells.

The clonotype comes from a man aged 50 to 59 who received an inactivated influenza vaccine. Sequencing used PBMCs from blood, obtained 14 to 15 days before vaccination. This rearrangement joins TRBV5-1 to TRBJ2-3, with a weak D call TRBD2 (5 bases). The CDR3 region is CASKPSTATDTQYF. In DNA form, the CDR3 reads TGCGCCAGTAAGCCTAGCACAGCCACAGATACGCAGTATTTT.